This record concerns one T cell receptor beta chain sequence. Which antigen it targets is not known. No base qualities exist here, and no much larger clone lies one base off it. Library prep was done by 5' RACE. The instrument given in TCRdb is Illumina HiSeq 2500. A second PCR of about 6 to 12 cycles was run with a J-beta primer mix and a sample-barcoded 5' primer. A unique molecular identifier was introduced onto each TCR beta cDNA molecule by a template-switch 5' adaptor carrying 12 random nucleotides. Each sample yielded at least 3 million CDR3-containing paired-end reads. First-strand cDNA synthesis was performed from all RNA using the Mint cDNA synthesis kit, with priming by a TRBC-specific oligonucleotide. After uracil-DNA glycosylase treatment, a first 18-cycle PCR used universal primers M1SS and BC2_uni_R on all cDNA. On the study's bioinformatics: Each sample was normalized by randomly selecting 1 million high-quality reads, each carrying a distinct molecular identifier. Reads with shared molecular identifiers were discarded instead of being binned into consensus sequences. CDR3 identification, clonotype clustering and error correction used MiTCR with a Q25 quality threshold and the strictest error-elimination algorithm. A nonparametric unseen species model with Euler transformation was used to estimate lower-bound total TCR beta diversity. TCRdb reprocessing: public reads trimmed at Q25 with fastp, clones called with MiXCR, in-frame beta chains kept. CDR3 protein sequences are deduplicated, and each keeps its most common genes and DNA. The V and J calls were not made by the authors but by TCRdb's processing. In this sample the table shows 920,000 or so distinct CDR3 sequences, 40% to 50% of which occur a single time. 15% to 20% of the sample is held by the ten biggest clonotypes.

The entry originates in a study of blood T cells in healthy people across ages (dated by TCRdb to about 2015). With regard to the full study: In model experiments, template switching captured roughly one uniquely barcoded TCR beta cDNA molecule for every two T cells. Using deep sequencing normalized with unique cDNA molecular identifiers, the study measured how TCR beta repertoire diversity changes with age. Donors were grouped into four age groups: young (average roughly 15 years), middle-aged (around 39), aged (roughly 67) and long-lived (around 80). To avoid experimental bias, donors of different ages were randomly spread across the sequencing lanes. For two donors (one aged 18 to 30 and one aged 80 or older), the study analyzed two additional independent replicas of 1 million unique cDNA reads from the same blood draw.

Including the terminal cysteine and phenylalanine, the CDR3 comprises 14 residues. The retained sequence is limited to the CDR3, 42 bases, with the frame set at the first base. Between the V and J ends, shortened by 3 bases and 10 bases respectively, the junction contains 13 bases. CDR1 MNHEY and CDR2 SMNVEV are derived from the germline V gene (reference sequence). Broad study findings and their caveats: Total diversity estimates from one million sequenced T cells were considered lower bounds and underestimates. The long-lived group showed more naive CD4+ T cells, fewer expanded clones and increased TCR diversity than the aged group, suggesting age selection. There was a strong correlation between observed TCR beta diversity and the percentage of naive T cells measured by flow cytometry. Because profiling used bulk unsorted PBMCs, naive and antigen-experienced compartments could not be compared conclusively. As age increased, observed TCR beta diversity per million T cells dropped in a roughly linear way, and a significant reduction was already evident by age about 40. Because the CMV infection status of the donors was unknown, age-related changes in expanded clonotypes may potentially have been confounded.

The roughly 39 donors, aged about 6 to 90 years, were systemically healthy Caucasian individuals from Russia. Each donor gave about 11 milliliters of peripheral blood, drawn into EDTA-treated Vacutainer tubes. Ficoll-Paque density-gradient centrifugation was used to isolate PBMCs, with at least 6.5 million per sample. Total RNA was extracted from PBMCs with Trizol reagent, with at least 5 micrograms obtained per sample. For every donor, an aliquot of PBMCs went through flow cytometry to measure the percentages of naive CD45RAhigh/CD27high T cells. This TCR was sampled from a woman aged 60-75 years in good health. The sequence joins TRBV27 to TRBJ1-6; a weak D assignment points to TRBD1 (5 bases agree). Sequencing used blood. The CDR3 region has the sequence CASSLTRDYSPLHF. At the DNA level, the sequence is TGTGCCAGCAGTTTGACCAGGGACTACTCACCCCTCCACTTT.